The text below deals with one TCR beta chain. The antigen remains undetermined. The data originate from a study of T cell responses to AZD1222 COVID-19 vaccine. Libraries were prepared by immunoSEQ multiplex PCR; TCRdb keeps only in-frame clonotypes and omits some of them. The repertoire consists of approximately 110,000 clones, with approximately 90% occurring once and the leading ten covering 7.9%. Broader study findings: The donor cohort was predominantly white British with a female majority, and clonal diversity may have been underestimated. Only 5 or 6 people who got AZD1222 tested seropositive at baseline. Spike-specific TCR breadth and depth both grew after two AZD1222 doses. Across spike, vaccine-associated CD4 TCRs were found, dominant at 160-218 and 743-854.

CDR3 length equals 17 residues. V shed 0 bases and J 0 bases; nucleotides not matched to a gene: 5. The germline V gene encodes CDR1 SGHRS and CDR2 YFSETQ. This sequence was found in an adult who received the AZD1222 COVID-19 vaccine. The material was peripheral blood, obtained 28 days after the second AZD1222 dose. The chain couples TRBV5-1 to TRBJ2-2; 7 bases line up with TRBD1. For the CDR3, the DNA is TGCGCCAGCAGCTTGGGGGACAGAATTTCGAACACCGGGGAGCTGTTTTTT. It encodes CASSLGDRISNTGELFF.